These T cell receptor beta chains were read from a single sample in a study of blood T cell repertoires in COVID-19. Assay: immunoSEQ multiplex PCR; the TCRdb copy retains only in-frame clones and omits some. The sample lists roughly 62,000 clones, 65% to 80% seen once, with around a sixth in the top ten. The specimen sequenced was peripheral blood. The receptors stem from a man in his sixties with acute or convalescent COVID-19. CDR3s include the opening cysteine and the closing phenylalanine or tryptophan. A D gene is named only where the DNA matches it firmly. Size is stated for part of the rows, as once, few or many counts, or as a class when the clone is expanded.

j_call: TRBJ2-3; d_call: TRBD2; clone_size: .; v_call: TRBV29-1; cdr3_aa: CSVELAGGRDTQYF; cdr3_nt: TGCAGCGTTGAACTAGCGGGGGGGCGGGATACGCAGTATTTT
j_call: TRBJ2-7; d_call: TRBD2; clone_size: .; v_call: TRBV10-2; cdr3_aa: CATAAGDYEQYF; cdr3_nt: TGCGCCACCGCCGCGGGGGACTACGAGCAGTACTTC
j_call: TRBJ1-3; d_call: .; clone_size: .; v_call: TRBV10-3; cdr3_aa: CATLSRGSGNTIYF; cdr3_nt: TGTGCTACCTTATCTCGGGGCTCTGGAAACACCATATATTTT
j_call: TRBJ2-1; d_call: TRBD1; clone_size: .; v_call: TRBV7-3; cdr3_aa: CASSLNPGQGRYNEQFF; cdr3_nt: TGTGCCAGCAGCTTAAACCCCGGACAGGGGCGCTACAATGAGCAGTTCTTC
j_call: TRBJ2-3; d_call: TRBD1; clone_size: .; v_call: TRBV19; cdr3_aa: CASSDRARTDTQYF; cdr3_nt: TGTGCCAGTAGTGACAGGGCTAGGACAGATACGCAGTATTTT
j_call: TRBJ1-1; d_call: TRBD1; clone_size: .; v_call: TRBV28; cdr3_aa: CASSFGFNRGRGTEAFF; cdr3_nt: TGTGCCAGCAGTTTTGGTTTCAACAGGGGAAGAGGCACTGAAGCTTTCTTT
j_call: TRBJ2-3; d_call: TRBD1; clone_size: few; v_call: TRBV6-4; cdr3_aa: CASSDSGTGGTDTQYF; cdr3_nt: TGTGCCAGCAGTGACTCCGGGACAGGGGGCACAGATACGCAGTATTTT
j_call: TRBJ1-5; d_call: .; clone_size: once; v_call: TRBV18; cdr3_aa: CASSPQGSQPQHF; cdr3_nt: TGTGCCAGCTCACCTCAGGGTAGCCAGCCCCAGCATTTT
j_call: TRBJ2-7; d_call: .; clone_size: .; v_call: TRBV6-5; cdr3_aa: CASMRDYEQYF; cdr3_nt: TGTGCCAGCATGAGGGACTACGAGCAGTACTTC
j_call: TRBJ1-2; d_call: TRBD1; clone_size: many; v_call: TRBV7-9; cdr3_aa: CASSLTGGGYTF; cdr3_nt: TGTGCCAGCAGCTTGACAGGGGGCGGCTACACCTTC
j_call: TRBJ2-7; d_call: .; clone_size: .; v_call: TRBV2; cdr3_aa: CASTEDSYNNYEQYF; cdr3_nt: TGTGCCAGCACCGAGGACTCCTATAACAACTACGAGCAGTACTTC
j_call: TRBJ2-5; d_call: TRBD1; clone_size: .; v_call: TRBV11-3; cdr3_aa: CASSSRQGEGETQYF; cdr3_nt: TGTGCCAGCAGCTCGCGACAGGGGGAGGGAGAGACCCAGTACTTC
j_call: TRBJ1-5; d_call: .; clone_size: .; v_call: TRBV20-1; cdr3_aa: CSASGGGNQPQHF; cdr3_nt: TGCAGTGCTAGTGGCGGAGGGAATCAGCCCCAGCATTTT
j_call: TRBJ2-7; d_call: TRBD2; clone_size: .; v_call: TRBV3-1/TRBV3-2; cdr3_aa: CASSPGLAGYEQYF; cdr3_nt: TGTGCCAGCAGCCCGGGACTAGCGGGCTACGAGCAGTACTTC
j_call: TRBJ2-1; d_call: TRBD1; clone_size: .; v_call: TRBV10-3; cdr3_aa: CAISDGQGSYNEQFF; cdr3_nt: TGTGCCATCAGTGACGGACAGGGGTCCTACAATGAGCAGTTCTTC
j_call: TRBJ2-5; d_call: TRBD1; clone_size: .; v_call: TRBV27; cdr3_aa: CASSHRTGAQETQYF; cdr3_nt: TGTGCCAGCAGCCACCGGACAGGGGCACAAGAGACCCAGTACTTC
j_call: TRBJ2-7; d_call: .; clone_size: .; v_call: TRBV11-2; cdr3_aa: CASSLYYEQYF; cdr3_nt: TGTGCCAGCAGCTTATACTACGAGCAGTACTTC
j_call: TRBJ1-1; d_call: .; clone_size: .; v_call: TRBV27; cdr3_aa: CASSLLGQRNTEAFF; cdr3_nt: TGTGCCAGCAGTTTATTAGGCCAGCGGAACACTGAAGCTTTCTTT
j_call: TRBJ2-7; d_call: .; clone_size: .; v_call: TRBV27; cdr3_aa: CASRLRGGGGREQYF; cdr3_nt: TGTGCCAGCAGACTTCGAGGGGGCGGGGGGCGCGAGCAGTACTTC
j_call: TRBJ2-2; d_call: TRBD2; clone_size: .; v_call: TRBV15; cdr3_aa: CATSTGTSGSTGELFF; cdr3_nt: TGTGCCACCAGCACTGGGACTAGCGGGTCCACCGGGGAGCTGTTTTTT
j_call: TRBJ1-1; d_call: .; clone_size: .; v_call: TRBV28; cdr3_aa: CASSLGTSGSPNTEAFF; cdr3_nt: TGTGCCAGCAGTCTCGGGACATCAGGCTCTCCCAACACTGAAGCTTTCTTT
j_call: TRBJ2-2; d_call: TRBD2; clone_size: .; v_call: TRBV2; cdr3_aa: CASSELRLAVTGELFF; cdr3_nt: TGTGCCAGCAGTGAATTGAGACTAGCGGTAACCGGGGAGCTGTTTTTT
j_call: TRBJ1-6; d_call: .; clone_size: .; v_call: TRBV7-2; cdr3_aa: CASSRKDTNSPLHF; cdr3_nt: TGTGCCAGCAGCCGCAAGGACACAAATTCACCCCTCCACTTT
j_call: TRBJ2-2; d_call: TRBD2; clone_size: .; v_call: TRBV6-2/TRBV6-3; cdr3_aa: CASSLLAGGGELFF; cdr3_nt: TGTGCCAGCAGTCTACTAGCGGGCGGCGGGGAGCTGTTTTTT
j_call: TRBJ1-4; d_call: .; clone_size: once; v_call: TRBV29-1; cdr3_aa: CSVNSGGGEKLFF; cdr3_nt: TGCAGCGTTAATAGTGGCGGAGGGGAAAAACTGTTTTTT
j_call: TRBJ2-3; d_call: TRBD1; clone_size: .; v_call: TRBV24-1; cdr3_aa: CATSGGTGSNTDTQYF; cdr3_nt: TGTGCCACCAGTGGTGGGACAGGGTCTAACACAGATACGCAGTATTTT
j_call: TRBJ1-6; d_call: TRBD1; clone_size: once; v_call: TRBV5-5; cdr3_aa: CASSIARDRMDSPLHF; cdr3_nt: TGTGCCAGCAGCATAGCCCGGGACAGGATGGATTCACCCCTCCACTTT
j_call: TRBJ2-7; d_call: TRBD1; clone_size: .; v_call: TRBV9; cdr3_aa: CASTRTGDSYEQYF; cdr3_nt: TGTGCCAGCACAAGGACAGGGGACTCCTACGAGCAGTACTTC
j_call: TRBJ2-7; d_call: TRBD2; clone_size: few; v_call: TRBV7-2; cdr3_aa: CASSLEPYWAGEYEQYF; cdr3_nt: TGTGCCAGCAGCTTAGAACCCTACTGGGCGGGAGAGTACGAGCAGTACTTC
j_call: TRBJ2-4; d_call: .; clone_size: once; v_call: TRBV27; cdr3_aa: CASSPNRGVAKNIQYF; cdr3_nt: TGTGCCAGCAGTCCCAACCGAGGAGTAGCCAAAAACATTCAGTACTTC
j_call: TRBJ2-7; d_call: .; clone_size: .; v_call: TRBV5-5; cdr3_aa: CASSLFVSRNEQYF; cdr3_nt: TGTGCCAGCAGCTTGTTTGTATCCAGGAACGAGCAGTACTTC
j_call: TRBJ2-1; d_call: TRBD2; clone_size: .; v_call: TRBV5-1; cdr3_aa: CASSVGLATRNEQFF; cdr3_nt: TGCGCCAGCAGTGTCGGACTAGCTACGCGGAATGAGCAGTTCTTC
j_call: TRBJ1-5; d_call: .; clone_size: few; v_call: TRBV2; cdr3_aa: CASSERRPQNSNQPQHF; cdr3_nt: TGTGCCAGCAGTGAGCGCAGGCCACAAAATAGCAATCAGCCCCAGCATTTT
j_call: TRBJ1-5; d_call: .; clone_size: .; v_call: TRBV12-3/TRBV12-4; cdr3_aa: CASSSSGQPQHF; cdr3_nt: TGTGCCAGCAGTTCCTCAGGTCAGCCCCAGCATTTT
j_call: TRBJ2-3; d_call: TRBD2; clone_size: .; v_call: TRBV6-4; cdr3_aa: CASSDPLAGPLRPDTQYF; cdr3_nt: TGTGCCAGCAGTGACCCCTTAGCGGGACCCCTTCGGCCCGATACGCAGTATTTT
j_call: TRBJ2-3; d_call: .; clone_size: .; v_call: TRBV5-1; cdr3_aa: CASSLVDSPDTQYF; cdr3_nt: TGCGCCAGCAGCTTGGTTGACAGCCCAGATACGCAGTATTTT
j_call: TRBJ2-7; d_call: TRBD1; clone_size: .; v_call: TRBV2; cdr3_aa: CATTDRGTSYEQYF; cdr3_nt: TGTGCCACCACGGACAGGGGGACCTCCTACGAGCAGTACTTC
j_call: TRBJ2-3; d_call: TRBD1; clone_size: .; v_call: TRBV6-6; cdr3_aa: CASSYDQTGEDTQYF; cdr3_nt: TGTGCCAGCAGTTACGATCAGACAGGGGAAGATACGCAGTATTTT
j_call: TRBJ1-1; d_call: .; clone_size: .; v_call: TRBV29-1; cdr3_aa: CSAPSQGYTEAFF; cdr3_nt: TGCAGCGCTCCCTCACAGGGCTACACTGAAGCTTTCTTT
j_call: TRBJ2-1; d_call: TRBD2; clone_size: .; v_call: TRBV24-1; cdr3_aa: CATSDHGTSGRARSSYNEQFF; cdr3_nt: TGTGCCACCAGTGATCACGGGACTAGCGGGAGGGCCCGGAGCTCCTACAATGAGCAGTTCTTC
j_call: TRBJ2-1; d_call: TRBD2; clone_size: once; v_call: TRBV28; cdr3_aa: CASGRLASSYNEQFF; cdr3_nt: TGTGCCAGCGGGAGACTAGCAAGCTCCTACAATGAGCAGTTCTTC
j_call: TRBJ1-3; d_call: .; clone_size: .; v_call: TRBV6-1; cdr3_aa: CASSYGNTIYF; cdr3_nt: TGTGCCAGCAGTTATGGAAACACCATATATTTT
j_call: TRBJ2-5; d_call: TRBD2; clone_size: .; v_call: TRBV12-5; cdr3_aa: CARGLATKETQYF; cdr3_nt: TGTGCTAGGGGACTAGCGACGAAAGAGACCCAGTACTTC
j_call: TRBJ2-2; d_call: .; clone_size: .; v_call: TRBV6-4; cdr3_aa: CASSEEGLPSGGELFF; cdr3_nt: TGTGCCAGCAGTGAGGAGGGCTTGCCATCGGGCGGGGAGCTGTTTTTT
j_call: TRBJ2-6; d_call: TRBD2; clone_size: .; v_call: TRBV7-3; cdr3_aa: CASSPLFAGASGETGANVLTF; cdr3_nt: TGTGCCAGCAGCCCCCTATTCGCGGGAGCCTCCGGGGAAACTGGGGCCAACGTCCTGACTTTC
j_call: TRBJ2-3; d_call: TRBD1; clone_size: .; v_call: TRBV23-1; cdr3_aa: CASSLTGGRWHF; cdr3_nt: TGCGCCAGCAGTCTAACAGGGGGAAGATGGCATTTT